Listed below are T cell receptor beta chains from one sample, sequenced in a study of cytomegalovirus exposure and HLA in healthy donors. Sequencing was performed with immunoSEQ multiplex PCR; in TCRdb, only in-frame clones are kept and a portion is missing. The data show 150,000 to 200,000 clones, roughly 86% seen once. Sequencing input: PBMCs. These receptors all come from a man aged 18 to 30 in good health and CMV-seropositive. The CDR3 runs from the conserved cysteine through the conserved F or W. A D gene is named only where the DNA matches it firmly. The listing skips clone size in some rows; elsewhere it reads once, few, many or a size class.

V gene	J gene	clone size	D gene	CDR3 protein	CDR3 DNA
TRBV28	TRBJ1-1	-	TRBD1	CASSSRGLWNTEAFF	TGTGCCAGCAGTTCCAGGGGGTTGTGGAACACTGAAGCTTTCTTT
TRBV28	TRBJ2-1	-	-	CASSWSIYNEQFF	TGTGCCAGCAGTTGGAGTATCTACAATGAGCAGTTCTTC
TRBV5-1	TRBJ2-3	-	TRBD2	CASSLALAGDTQYF	TGCGCCAGCAGCTTGGCCCTAGCGGGAGATACGCAGTATTTT
TRBV28	TRBJ2-2	-	TRBD2	CASSFVGRENTGELFF	TGTGCCAGCAGTTTCGTAGGGAGGGAGAACACCGGGGAGCTGTTTTTT
TRBV27	TRBJ2-2	-	TRBD1	CASSSGQGAGGELFF	TGTGCCAGCAGTTCCGGACAGGGGGCTGGCGGGGAGCTGTTTTTT
TRBV6-6	TRBJ2-1	-	-	CASSPLAVSYNEQFF	TGTGCCAGCAGTCCCCTTGCGGTGTCCTACAATGAGCAGTTCTTC
TRBV7-3	TRBJ2-7	-	TRBD1	CASSQQGQGANEQYF	TGTGCCAGCAGCCAACAGGGACAGGGTGCAAACGAGCAGTACTTC
TRBV7-2	TRBJ2-7	-	-	CASSLESVSGYEQYF	TGTGCCAGCAGCTTAGAGTCAGTGTCAGGGTACGAGCAGTACTTC
TRBV4-1	TRBJ1-5	-	TRBD1	CASSQGQGGGQPQHF	TGCGCCAGCAGCCAGGGACAGGGAGGAGGTCAGCCCCAGCATTTT
TRBV6-1	TRBJ1-2	-	-	CASSTGTHANYGYTF	TGTGCCAGCTCAACCGGGACACACGCTAACTATGGCTACACCTTC
TRBV25-1	TRBJ2-1	-	TRBD1	CASSVGQGADEQFF	TGTGCCAGCAGTGTAGGGCAGGGGGCTGATGAGCAGTTCTTC
TRBV5-1	TRBJ1-4	-	TRBD1	CASSLEGQPNEKLFF	TGCGCCAGCAGCTTGGAGGGACAGCCGAATGAAAAACTGTTTTTT
TRBV2	TRBJ1-3	-	TRBD1	CASSEEGRQGIGNTIYF	TGTGCCAGCAGTGAAGAGGGACGACAGGGGATTGGAAACACCATATATTTT
TRBV7-6	TRBJ2-5	-	TRBD2	CASSSLGAGGIWETQYF	TGTGCCAGCAGCTCCCTTGGGGCGGGAGGTATTTGGGAGACCCAGTACTTC
TRBV29-1	TRBJ2-3	-	-	CSVVYRVWTDTQYF	TGCAGCGTTGTTTACAGGGTTTGGACAGATACGCAGTATTTT
TRBV5-1	TRBJ2-1	-	-	CASSSDSASYNEQFF	TGCGCCAGCAGCTCCGACAGTGCCTCCTACAATGAGCAGTTCTTC
TRBV29-1	TRBJ2-7	-	TRBD1	CSNGVGTDYEQYF	TGCAGCAACGGAGTCGGGACAGATTACGAGCAGTACTTC
TRBV2	TRBJ1-2	once	-	CASKGQGPDGGYTF	TGTGCCAGCAAGGGGCAGGGCCCTGACGGGGGCTACACCTTC
TRBV19	TRBJ2-6	-	TRBD2	CASSISSGSSGANVLTF	TGTGCCAGTAGTATATCTAGCGGAAGCTCTGGGGCCAACGTCCTGACTTTC
TRBV5-5	TRBJ2-7	-	-	CASSLASQGLSYEQYF	TGTGCCAGCAGCTTGGCCTCGCAGGGCCTCTCCTACGAGCAGTACTTC
TRBV16	TRBJ1-1	-	-	CASSQWGDTEAFF	TGTGCCAGCAGCCAATGGGGGGACACTGAAGCTTTCTTT
TRBV6-6	TRBJ2-7	-	TRBD2	CASSWTSGNYEQYF	TGTGCCAGCAGCTGGACTAGCGGTAACTACGAGCAGTACTTC
TRBV5-5	TRBJ2-7	-	-	CASSFGGMGYEQYF	TGTGCCAGCAGCTTCGGCGGGATGGGTTACGAGCAGTACTTC
TRBV28	TRBJ1-2	-	-	CASQFERRQTYGYTF	TGTGCCAGCCAATTTGAGAGGCGCCAAACCTATGGCTACACCTTC
TRBV7-9	TRBJ2-5	-	TRBD2	CASTRRGTNLETQYF	TGTGCCAGCACCCGACGAGGGACTAACCTAGAGACCCAGTACTTC
TRBV20-1	TRBJ1-2	-	TRBD1	CSARGDRDAF	TGCAGTGCTAGAGGGGACAGGGACGCCTTC
TRBV18	TRBJ1-3	-	TRBD1	CASSPPDRGLLSSGNTIYF	TGTGCCAGCTCACCACCCGACAGGGGGCTTTTAAGCTCTGGAAACACCATATATTTT
TRBV6-5	TRBJ2-1	-	TRBD2	CASSYSSGNIFEQFF	TGTGCCAGCAGTTATAGTAGCGGGAATATATTTGAGCAGTTCTTC